The T cell receptor beta chain described here comes from a study of control samples from healthy donors and cancer patients (dated by TCRdb to between 2020 and 2021). The library was generated by the immunoSEQ multiplex PCR assay. TCRdb took this table from immuneACCESS and kept in-frame rearrangements with V and J called. Such tables lack part of the clones; where checked against another copy, unresolved V genes explain under half of the gap, and the rest is unexplained. Counted in this sample were about 49,000 clones; around 85% of them appeared once. The ten largest clones add up to 2.8% of the sample. Turning to this clone: Which antigen it targets is not known. The input lacks base qualities; no much larger clone sits a single base away.

The source is a woman aged 50 to 65 with lung cancer. The sample comprised PBMCs.

The nucleotide sequence reads TGTGCCAGCAGTCTAAGGACAGGGGGTATCGTTAATGAAAAACTGTTTTTT. Translated, this is CASSLRTGGIVNEKLFF. Recombination linked TRBV14 to TRBJ1-4, with TRBD1 identical over 10 junction bases. The germline V gene supplies CDR1 SGHDN and CDR2 FVKESK. V loses 6 bases at its end and J loses 4 bases; junction bases beyond the gene matches: 11. From cysteine to phenylalanine, the CDR3 is 17 amino acids long. The CDR3 DNA has 51 bases and is translated from base 1.